This T cell receptor beta chain emerged from a study of blood T cell repertoires in COVID-19. Profiled with immunoSEQ multiplex PCR; TCRdb holds only in-frame clones, not every one. The table lists 200,000 to 250,000 clones, about 81% of them singletons, with around 9% in the top ten. Germline V gives CDR1 GTSNPN, CDR2 SVGIG (reference sequence). This CDR3 region has 15 residues. With V trimmed by 3 bases and J by 4 bases, 11 bases remained unmatched. Enrollees, about 18 to 89 years old, lived in 20 to 25 US areas. All recovered Cohort 3 donors got two negative PCRs, got clearance, or saw symptom resolution.

The sequence derives from a man in his forties or fifties who had recovered from COVID-19. The material sequenced was PBMCs or T cells enriched from blood (not recorded which). This chain links TRBV30 with TRBJ2-7; TRBD1 matches at 8 bases. The chain's CDR3 is CAWSSRDRPSYEQYF. The CDR3 DNA reads as TGTGCCTGGAGCTCCAGGGACAGGCCGTCGTACGAGCAGTACTTC.